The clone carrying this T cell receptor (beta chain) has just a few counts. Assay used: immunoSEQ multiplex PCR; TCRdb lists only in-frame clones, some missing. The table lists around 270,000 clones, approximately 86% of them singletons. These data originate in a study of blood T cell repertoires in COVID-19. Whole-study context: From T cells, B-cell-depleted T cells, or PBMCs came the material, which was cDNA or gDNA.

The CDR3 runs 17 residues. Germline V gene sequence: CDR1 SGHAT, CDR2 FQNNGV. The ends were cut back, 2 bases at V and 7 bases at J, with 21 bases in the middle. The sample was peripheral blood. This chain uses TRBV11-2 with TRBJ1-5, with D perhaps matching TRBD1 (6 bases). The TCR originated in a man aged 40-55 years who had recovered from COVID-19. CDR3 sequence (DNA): TGTGCCAGCAGCTTAACTTCGGGGGGCGAGGGTCGACAGCCCCAGCATTTT. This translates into CASSLTSGGEGRQPQHF.